Listed below are T cell receptor beta chains from one sample, sequenced in a study of human T cells and chemical hapten exposure. In TCRdb, the RACE reads were re-called with MiXCR into one record per CDR3 protein. This sample has around 100,000 distinct CDR3 sequences; 8% to 13% occur once, and the top ten carry roughly 3.2%. This material consisted of whole blood, taken in connection with sensitization to the hapten diphenylcyclopropenone (DPC). The source is a woman in her thirties or forties with alopecia areata. Some clones in this sample may be carry-over from other donors' samples. Both conserved end residues are part of each CDR3. Fields, in order: V gene, J gene, clone size, D gene, CDR3 protein, CDR3 DNA. The D gene is left open where the match is weak. For some rows the clone size is stated as once, few or many, or as a class when expanded; others skip it.

TRBV6-5	TRBJ1-1	many	TRBD1	CASQGQGAVTEAFF	TGTGCCAGCCAAGGGCAGGGGGCTGTCACTGAAGCTTTCTTT
TRBV29-1	TRBJ1-2	many	NA	CSVVWAGTNYGYTF	TGCAGCGTTGTTTGGGCAGGGACTAACTATGGCTACACCTTC
TRBV7-2	TRBJ2-7	many	NA	CASSPQVGTTYEQYF	TGTGCCAGCAGTCCCCAGGTAGGGACGACGTACGAGCAGTACTTC
TRBV7-2	TRBJ1-3	few	NA	CASSSATDSGNTIYF	TGTGCCAGCAGTTCGGCGACAGACTCTGGAAACACCATATATTTT
TRBV25-1	TRBJ2-5	many	NA	CASSDDARRGEKETQYF	TGTGCCAGCAGTGACGACGCCCGGCGGGGCGAGAAAGAGACCCAGTACTTC
TRBV18	TRBJ2-1	NA	TRBD2	CASSPPRAPGQGRGLAGGGNEQFF	TGTGCCAGCTCACCACCGCGAGCCCCTGGACAGGGTAGGGGACTAGCGGGAGGTGGGAATGAGCAGTTCTTC
TRBV10-3	TRBJ1-1	few	NA	CAISAGEEAFF	TGTGCCATCAGTGCGGGAGAGGAAGCTTTCTTT
TRBV5-1	TRBJ1-6	many	NA	CATYKDRDSPLHF	TGCGCCACCTATAAGGACAGAGACTCACCCCTCCACTTT
TRBV19	TRBJ2-2	many	NA	CASTLRGLGGELFF	TGTGCCAGTACCCTCAGGGGATTAGGCGGGGAGCTGTTTTTT
TRBV6-5	TRBJ2-7	many	NA	CASRSGTGAYEQYF	TGTGCCAGCAGGTCCGGGACGGGAGCCTACGAGCAGTACTTC
TRBV3-1	TRBJ2-2	many	NA	CASSLLEGKANTGELFF	TGTGCCAGCAGCCTCTTAGAGGGGAAAGCGAACACCGGGGAGCTGTTTTTT
TRBV5-1	TRBJ2-1	NA	NA	CASSLMTLGTNGEQFF	TGCGCCAGCAGCTTGATGACACTAGGGACCAACGGTGAGCAGTTCTTC
TRBV6-5	TRBJ2-7	NA	TRBD2	CASSRLAGGIEQYF	TGTGCCAGCAGCCGACTAGCGGGGGGGATTGAGCAGTACTTC
TRBV25-1	TRBJ2-5	NA	NA	CASRGRGFTGSRRETQYF	TGTGCCAGCAGGGGCAGGGGTTTCACCGGGTCCCGGAGGGAGACCCAGTACTTC
TRBV6-2/TRBV6-3	TRBJ2-1	few	NA	CASMETHYNEQFF	TGTGCCAGCATGGAGACCCATTACAATGAGCAGTTCTTC
TRBV10-3	TRBJ1-1	NA	TRBD1	CAISPGTVTEAFF	TGTGCCATCAGCCCCGGGACAGTCACTGAAGCTTTCTTT
TRBV6-2/TRBV6-3	TRBJ1-5	NA	TRBD1	CASRDPGTGSNQPQHF	TGTGCCAGCAGAGATCCGGGGACAGGGAGCAATCAGCCCCAGCATTTT
TRBV19	TRBJ2-1	NA	TRBD2	CASSIQAGGFDEQFF	TGTGCCAGTAGTATTCAGGCGGGAGGGTTCGATGAGCAGTTCTTC
TRBV7-2	TRBJ1-2	NA	TRBD1	CASSPGQGRGYTF	TGTGCCAGCAGCCCAGGACAGGGACGCGGCTACACCTTC
TRBV7-2	TRBJ1-5	NA	TRBD1	CASSLGTGRSPQHF	TGTGCCAGCAGCTTAGGGACAGGGCGATCGCCCCAGCATTTT
TRBV5-4	TRBJ2-7	NA	NA	CASSLAGRGFEQYF	TGTGCCAGCAGCTTGGCGGGCAGGGGATTCGAGCAGTACTTC
TRBV6-6	TRBJ2-5	few	NA	CASIFRQAGQETQYF	TGTGCCAGCATCTTCAGGCAAGCGGGCCAAGAGACCCAGTACTTC
TRBV12-3/TRBV12-4	TRBJ2-7	many	NA	CASSLAWGGGEQYF	TGTGCCAGCAGTTTAGCGTGGGGTGGAGGGGAGCAGTACTTC
TRBV7-2	TRBJ2-7	many	NA	CASSLARGQSYEQYF	TGTGCCAGCAGCTTAGCCCGGGGGCAGTCCTACGAGCAGTACTTC
TRBV3-1	TRBJ2-7	many	TRBD2	CASSQGGSGGRAYEQYF	TGTGCCAGCAGCCAAGGGGGGTCCGGCGGGAGGGCCTACGAGCAGTACTTC
TRBV6-5	TRBJ2-1	NA	NA	CASSYLDTLPNEQFF	TGTGCCAGCAGTTACCTGGACACACTCCCCAATGAGCAGTTCTTC
TRBV25-1	TRBJ2-1	NA	NA	CASRKGVNEQFF	TGTGCCAGCAGGAAGGGGGTTAATGAGCAGTTCTTC
TRBV3-1	TRBJ2-7	NA	NA	CASSQRGYEQYF	TGTGCCAGCAGCCAACGTGGGTACGAGCAGTACTTC
TRBV20-1	TRBJ2-1	few	NA	CSGVMGSYNEQFF	TGCAGTGGGGTTATGGGATCCTACAATGAGCAGTTCTTC
TRBV7-9	TRBJ2-2	many	TRBD2	CASSFRLAAELFF	TGTGCCAGCAGCTTTAGACTAGCGGCGGAGCTGTTTTTT
TRBV3-1	TRBJ1-1	few	NA	CASSQTGPGTEAFF	TGTGCCAGCAGCCAAACTGGGCCTGGCACTGAAGCTTTCTTT
TRBV7-9	TRBJ2-1	few	NA	CASSLVGSRGGIF	TGTGCCAGCAGCTTAGTAGGGTCCCGTGGGGGGATCTTC
TRBV20-1	TRBJ2-7	many	NA	CSAISGRSSYEQYF	TGCAGTGCCATCAGCGGACGCAGCTCCTACGAGCAGTACTTC
TRBV5-4	TRBJ2-6	few	TRBD1	CASSRTGGGSGANVLTF	TGTGCCAGCAGCCGGACAGGGGGCGGCTCTGGGGCCAACGTCCTGACTTTC
TRBV12-3/TRBV12-4	TRBJ2-3	once	TRBD1	CASSSGTGFADTQYF	TGTGCCAGCAGTTCGGGGACAGGCTTTGCAGATACGCAGTATTTT
TRBV20-1	TRBJ2-7	many	NA	CSARIPQSSYEQYF	TGCAGTGCTAGGATCCCCCAGAGCTCCTACGAGCAGTACTTC
TRBV24-1	TRBJ2-3	NA	TRBD2	CATSDPLAGGADTQYF	TGTGCCACCAGTGACCCCCTAGCGGGGGGGGCGGATACGCAGTATTTT
TRBV20-1	TRBJ2-1	many	TRBD2	CSARDRPSGLYNEQFF	TGCAGTGCTAGAGATCGGCCTAGCGGCCTTTACAATGAGCAGTTCTTC
TRBV5-5	TRBJ2-5	NA	NA	CASSLSGEGTQYF	TGTGCCAGCAGCTTGTCGGGGGAAGGGACCCAGTACTTC
TRBV5-5	TRBJ1-1	many	TRBD1	CASSLGQENTEAFF	TGTGCCAGCAGCTTAGGACAGGAGAACACTGAAGCTTTCTTT
TRBV5-1	TRBJ2-2	NA	NA	CASSLVPGFTGELFF	TGCGCCAGCAGCTTGGTTCCGGGGTTCACCGGGGAGCTGTTTTTT
TRBV28	TRBJ2-1	NA	TRBD1	CASSSASGTAYNEQFF	TGTGCCAGCAGTTCAGCCTCCGGGACAGCCTACAATGAGCAGTTCTTC
TRBV15	TRBJ2-2	NA	TRBD1	CATKGQEYTGELFF	TGTGCCACCAAGGGACAGGAATACACCGGGGAGCTGTTTTTT
TRBV7-2	TRBJ2-7	many	NA	CASSPPGGRALREQYF	TGTGCCAGCAGCCCCCCAGGCGGGCGGGCCTTACGGGAGCAGTACTTC
TRBV7-3	TRBJ2-3	few	NA	CASSQGNVGDTQYF	TGTGCCAGCAGCCAAGGGAACGTCGGAGATACGCAGTATTTT
TRBV19	TRBJ1-6	many	NA	CARNQGFASTNSPLHF	TGTGCCAGGAACCAGGGATTTGCTTCAACCAATTCACCCCTCCACTTT
TRBV3-1	TRBJ2-6	NA	NA	CASSPHAGGSGANVLTF	TGTGCCAGCAGCCCACATGCCGGGGGCTCTGGGGCCAACGTCCTGACTTTC
TRBV3-1	TRBJ2-1	many	NA	CASSPARRGRFYNEQFF	TGTGCCAGCAGCCCCGCCAGGCGGGGGCGCTTCTACAATGAGCAGTTCTTC
TRBV6-6	TRBJ1-3	many	NA	CASSRMDSFSGNTIYF	TGTGCCAGCAGTCGTATGGACAGTTTCTCTGGAAACACCATATATTTT
TRBV12-3/TRBV12-4	TRBJ2-1	few	TRBD2	CASSLSAGVWGDEQFF	TGTGCCAGCAGTTTATCCGCGGGAGTGTGGGGTGATGAGCAGTTCTTC
TRBV6-2/TRBV6-3	TRBJ2-1	NA	TRBD2	CASSRDYYNEQFF	TGTGCCAGCAGTCGGGACTACTACAATGAGCAGTTCTTC
TRBV28	TRBJ1-3	NA	NA	CASVSGTPVNTIYF	TGTGCCAGCGTGTCAGGGACGCCGGTCAACACCATATATTTT